The rows below give T cell receptor beta chains drawn from one sample of a study of blood T cell repertoires in COVID-19. The assay was immunoSEQ multiplex PCR, and TCRdb's table has in-frame clones only and misses some. The sample includes fewer than 130,000 clones, around 89% of them seen just once. The sequencing input was peripheral blood. The receptors here all came from a woman between 50 and 59 years old with acute or convalescent COVID-19. Each CDR3 is given with its conserved first and last residue. D genes are given only for firm matches. Clone size is shown for a subset of rows, as once, few, many or a class of expanded clone.

clone_size	j_call	v_call	d_call	cdr3_aa	cdr3_nt
few	TRBJ2-1	TRBV3-1/TRBV3-2	TRBD2	CASSRWGLAGEGEQFF	TGTGCCAGCAGCCGTTGGGGACTAGCGGGAGAAGGGGAGCAGTTCTTC
NA	TRBJ1-2	TRBV4-1	NA	CASSQDSNSAAPTGYGYTF	TGCGCCAGCAGCCAAGATAGTAATTCTGCGGCACCAACGGGCTATGGCTACACCTTC
NA	TRBJ2-7	TRBV6-5	NA	CASSYSRRSYEQYF	TGTGCCAGCAGTTACTCCCGGAGGAGCTACGAGCAGTACTTC
NA	TRBJ1-2	TRBV6-5	TRBD1	CASSYKGGYYGYTF	TGTGCCAGCAGTTATAAAGGGGGCTACTATGGCTACACCTTC
NA	TRBJ2-2	TRBV27	NA	CASRPLGTGDTGELFF	TGTGCCAGCAGACCCCTCGGGACGGGGGACACCGGGGAGCTGTTTTTT
NA	TRBJ1-4	TRBV24-1	NA	CATSDDGDNEKLFF	TGTGCCACCAGTGATGACGGGGATAATGAAAAACTGTTTTTT
NA	TRBJ1-3	TRBV11-2	NA	CASSLAPGQISGNTIYF	TGTGCCAGCAGCTTAGCGCCAGGACAAATCTCTGGAAACACCATATATTTT
NA	TRBJ2-3	TRBV5-1	NA	CASSLASDTQYF	TGCGCCAGCAGCTTGGCCTCCGATACGCAGTATTTT
NA	TRBJ2-3	TRBV5-1	NA	CASSLALLTDTQYF	TGCGCCAGCAGCTTAGCCCTCCTCACAGATACGCAGTATTTT
NA	TRBJ1-4	TRBV28	NA	CASRQGVATNEKLFF	TGTGCCAGCAGGCAAGGGGTGGCGACTAATGAAAAACTGTTTTTT
NA	TRBJ2-5	TRBV7-2	TRBD2	CASSFSRGRAETQYF	TGTGCCAGCAGCTTCTCACGAGGGAGGGCCGAGACCCAGTACTTC
few	TRBJ2-7	TRBV2	NA	CASSPSLPGMLQYF	TGTGCCAGCAGCCCTTCCCTCCCGGGTATGCTGCAGTACTTC
NA	TRBJ2-1	TRBV23-1	NA	CASSHPRTTYNEQFF	TGCGCCAGCTCCCATCCGAGGACAACGTACAATGAGCAGTTCTTC
NA	TRBJ2-7	TRBV5-1	TRBD2	CASSLAFSGRGYEQYF	TGCGCCAGCAGCTTGGCCTTTAGCGGGCGGGGATACGAGCAGTACTTC
NA	TRBJ2-7	TRBV28	NA	CASRHGTLYEQYF	TGTGCCAGCAGACACGGGACTTTATACGAGCAGTACTTC
NA	TRBJ1-1	TRBV19	NA	CASHHYKNWNTEAFF	TGTGCCAGTCACCATTATAAGAACTGGAACACTGAAGCTTTCTTT
NA	TRBJ2-2	TRBV5-1	NA	CASSVQGTPGELFF	TGCGCCAGCAGTGTACAGGGTACTCCCGGGGAGCTGTTTTTT
once	TRBJ1-5	TRBV19	TRBD1	CASSLQGGQPQHF	TGTGCCAGTAGTCTTCAGGGGGGTCAGCCCCAGCATTTT
once	TRBJ2-3	TRBV6-5	NA	CASSYDLTNTDTQYF	TGTGCCAGCAGTTATGACTTAACTAACACAGATACGCAGTATTTT
NA	TRBJ2-7	TRBV5-1	TRBD2	CASSLERISTSGSYEQYF	TGCGCCAGCAGCTTGGAGCGGATATCGACTAGCGGGAGCTACGAGCAGTACTTC
NA	TRBJ1-2	TRBV7-6	NA	CASSPGGGSINYGYTF	TGTGCCAGCAGCCCCGGTGGGGGGTCAATAAACTATGGCTACACCTTC
NA	TRBJ2-7	TRBV12-3/TRBV12-4	NA	CASSSGSGEQYF	TGTGCCAGCAGTTCGGGGTCGGGCGAGCAGTACTTC
NA	TRBJ2-7	TRBV3-1/TRBV3-2	TRBD2	CASSQDLPGTSLYEQYF	TGTGCCAGCAGCCAAGATCTCCCCGGGACTAGTTTATACGAGCAGTACTTC
NA	TRBJ2-7	TRBV24-1	TRBD1	CATSDSRTGGFYEQYF	TGTGCCACCAGTGATTCCCGGACAGGGGGTTTCTACGAGCAGTACTTC
NA	TRBJ1-2	TRBV6-5	NA	CASSYSFGNNYGYTF	TGTGCCAGCAGTTACTCTTTTGGCAACAACTATGGCTACACCTTC
few	TRBJ1-2	TRBV14	NA	CASSQDLQGSGYTF	TGTGCCAGCAGCCAAGATCTTCAGGGGTCTGGCTACACCTTC
once	TRBJ1-5	TRBV19	NA	CASSHPRGPQHF	TGTGCCAGTAGCCACCCCAGGGGGCCCCAGCATTTT
few	TRBJ2-2	TRBV19	TRBD2	CASSIRPSGLAGGTGELFF	TGTGCCAGTAGTATAAGACCCTCAGGACTAGCGGGAGGCACCGGGGAGCTGTTTTTT
NA	TRBJ2-1	TRBV5-1	TRBD2	CASSLHFRTSGPPYNEQFF	TGCGCCAGCAGCTTACACTTCCGGACTAGCGGTCCTCCCTACAATGAGCAGTTCTTC
NA	TRBJ2-3	TRBV9	TRBD2	CASSPGTSGRADTQYF	TGTGCCAGCAGCCCGGGGACTAGCGGGAGGGCAGATACGCAGTATTTT
once	TRBJ2-3	TRBV6-1	TRBD1	CASSEATGNSPDTQYF	TGTGCCAGCAGTGAAGCGACAGGGAATTCGCCAGATACGCAGTATTTT